This entry describes one TCR beta chain. Produced via immunoSEQ multiplex PCR; TCRdb's table is partial and in-frame only. This table has about 35,000 clones, around 87% appearing once. The data originate from a study of blood T cell repertoires in COVID-19. The wider study: There were acute and convalescent COVID-19 samples, and they came from the United States, Italy and Spain.

The CDR3 length is 16 residues. V trimming: 1 base; J trimming: 1 base; junction bases outside the gene matches: 4. Sequenced: peripheral blood. The sequence was obtained from a human donor in a cohort sampled during active COVID-19. The chain joins TRBV5-3 to TRBJ2-1; 8 bases fit TRBD1. TRBV5-3 counts as an open reading frame of uncertain function. This CDR3 reads CARSLSGGLSYNEQFF. DNA for the CDR3: TGTGCCAGAAGCTTGTCAGGGGGCTTATCCTACAATGAGCAGTTCTTC.